This TCR beta chain was observed in a study of T-cell memory formation after mild COVID-19. Study-level results: Cross-reactive memory apparently joined, as some responding clones appeared in pre-infection memory. Those CD4+ clones that contracted were mainly in CM and EM (CD8+ ones in EMRA).

Germline-derived CDR1 and CDR2 are MNHNS and SASEGT. CDR3 length: 15 amino acids. V shed 3 bases and J 2 bases; nucleotides not matched to a gene: 6. The TCR alpha and TCR beta cDNA libraries, bearing sample barcodes and UMIs, were generated by 5'RACE using constant-segment primers. TCRdb reprocessed the 5' RACE reads with MiXCR, giving one entry per CDR3 protein. The data show roughly 560,000 distinct CDR3 sequences, roughly 22% seen once. Of note for this clonotype: The target antigen is unknown.

V gene TRBV6-1 combines with J gene TRBJ2-7; TRBD1 matches at 8 bases. Sequenced sample: PBMCs or a T cell subset sorted from them (not recorded which). This TCR was recovered from an adult woman who had mild COVID-19 (a few samples of this study predate the infection). Cell type and time point are not known. CDR3 residues: CASSEQTGDPYEQYF. CDR3 DNA: TGTGCCAGCAGTGAGCAGACAGGGGATCCCTACGAGCAGTACTTC.